Only a few counts were recorded for the clone carrying this TCR beta chain. This CDR3 has 12 residues. Deletions cut 2 bases from V and 7 bases from J, with 12 bases between. The germline gives CDR1 DFQATT, CDR2 SNEGSKA (reference sequence). Using a J-beta primer mix together with a sample-barcoded 5' primer, a second PCR was run for 7 to 11 cycles. TCRdb called the 5' RACE reads again in MiXCR, with one record for every CDR3 protein. The sample has 700,000 to 900,000 distinct CDR3 sequences; 20% to 30% are singletons. The data stem from a study of blood T cells in healthy people across ages. For the study at large: Template-switching capture recovered about one barcoded beta molecule per two T cells.

These data also formed part of another study, on T cells of mothers and their children. As that study records: Pairs that are related and pairs that are unrelated have TCR recombination output shaped similarly by thymic selection. Overlap measured in related mother-child pairs was slightly, non-significantly higher than in unrelated pairs.

The clonotype comes from a boy younger than 18 in good health. Input material: blood. The rearrangement links TRBV20-1 to TRBJ2-7; D perhaps matches TRBD2 (7 bases). As DNA, the CDR3 is TGCAGTGCTAGAAGGAGCGGGACAGAGCAGTACTTC. Residues: CSARRSGTEQYF.